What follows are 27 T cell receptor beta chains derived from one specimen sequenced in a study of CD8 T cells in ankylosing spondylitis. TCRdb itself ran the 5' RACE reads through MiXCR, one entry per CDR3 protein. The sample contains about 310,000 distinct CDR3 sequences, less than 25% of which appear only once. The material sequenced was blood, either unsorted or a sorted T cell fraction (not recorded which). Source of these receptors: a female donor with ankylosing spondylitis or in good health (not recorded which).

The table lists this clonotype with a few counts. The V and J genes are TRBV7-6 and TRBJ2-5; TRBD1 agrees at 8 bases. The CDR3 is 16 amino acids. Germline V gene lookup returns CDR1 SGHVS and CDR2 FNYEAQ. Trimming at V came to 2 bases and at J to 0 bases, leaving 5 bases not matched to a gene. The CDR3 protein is CASSLWTGTYQETQYF. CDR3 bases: TGTGCCAGCAGCTTATGGACAGGGACGTACCAAGAGACCCAGTACTTC.

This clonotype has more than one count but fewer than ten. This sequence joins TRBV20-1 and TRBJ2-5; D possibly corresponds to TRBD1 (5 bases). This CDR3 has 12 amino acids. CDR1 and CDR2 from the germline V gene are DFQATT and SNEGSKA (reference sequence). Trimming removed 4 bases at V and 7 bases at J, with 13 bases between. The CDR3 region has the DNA TGCAGTGCTACGCTAGGAAGGGGGACCCAGTACTTC. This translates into CSATLGRGTQYF.

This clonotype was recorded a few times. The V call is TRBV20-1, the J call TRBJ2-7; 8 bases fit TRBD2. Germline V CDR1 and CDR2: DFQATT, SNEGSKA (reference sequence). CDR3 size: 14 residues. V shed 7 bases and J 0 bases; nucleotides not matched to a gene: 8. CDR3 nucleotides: TGCAGTGTCATGACTAGCGCCAGCTCCTACGAGCAGTACTTC. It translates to CSVMTSASSYEQYF.

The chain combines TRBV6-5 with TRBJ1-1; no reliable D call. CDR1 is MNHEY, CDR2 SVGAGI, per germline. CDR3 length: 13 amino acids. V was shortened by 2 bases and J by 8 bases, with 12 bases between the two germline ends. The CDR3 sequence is CASSYVATKEAFF. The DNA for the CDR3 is TGTGCCAGCAGTTACGTGGCCACCAAAGAAGCTTTCTTT.

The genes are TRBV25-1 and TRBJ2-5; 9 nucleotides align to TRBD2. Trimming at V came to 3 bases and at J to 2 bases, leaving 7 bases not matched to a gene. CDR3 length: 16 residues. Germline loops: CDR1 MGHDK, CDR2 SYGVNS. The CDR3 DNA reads TGTGCCAGCAGTGAGAGGGTAGCGGGAGTTCAAGAGACCCAGTACTTC. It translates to CASSERVAGVQETQYF.

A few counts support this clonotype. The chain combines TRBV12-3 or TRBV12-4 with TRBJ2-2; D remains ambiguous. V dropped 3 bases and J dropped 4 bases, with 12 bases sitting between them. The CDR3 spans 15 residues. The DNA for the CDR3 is TGTGCCAGCAGTTTTACACACTCCCTCACCGGGGAGCTGTTTTTT. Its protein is CASSFTHSLTGELFF.

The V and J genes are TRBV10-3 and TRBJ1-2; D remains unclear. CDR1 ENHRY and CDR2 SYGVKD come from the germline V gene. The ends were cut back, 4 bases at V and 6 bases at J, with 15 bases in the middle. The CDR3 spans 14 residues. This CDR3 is CAISGAPEGDGYTF. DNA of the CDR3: TGTGCCATCAGTGGAGCGCCAGAGGGTGATGGCTACACCTTC.

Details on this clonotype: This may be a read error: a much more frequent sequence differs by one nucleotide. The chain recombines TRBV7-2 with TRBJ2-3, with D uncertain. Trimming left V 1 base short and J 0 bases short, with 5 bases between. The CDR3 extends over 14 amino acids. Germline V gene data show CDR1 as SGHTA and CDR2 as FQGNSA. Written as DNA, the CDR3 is TGTGCCAGCAGCTTAGTGGTTAGCACAGATACGCAGTATTTT. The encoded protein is CASSLVVSTDTQYF.

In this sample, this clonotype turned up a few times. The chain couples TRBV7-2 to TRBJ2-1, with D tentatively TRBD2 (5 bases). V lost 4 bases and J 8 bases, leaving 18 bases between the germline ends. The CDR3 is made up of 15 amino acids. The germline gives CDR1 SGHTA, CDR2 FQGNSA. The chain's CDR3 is CASSSDQEVFDEQFF. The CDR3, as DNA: TGTGCCAGCAGCTCTGATCAGGAGGTGTTCGATGAGCAGTTCTTC.

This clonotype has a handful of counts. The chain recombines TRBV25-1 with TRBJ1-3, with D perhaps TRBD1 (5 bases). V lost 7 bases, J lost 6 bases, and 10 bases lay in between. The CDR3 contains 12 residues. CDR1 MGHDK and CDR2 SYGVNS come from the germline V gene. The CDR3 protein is CASISDTNTIYF. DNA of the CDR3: TGTGCCAGCATTTCGGACACAAACACCATATATTTT.

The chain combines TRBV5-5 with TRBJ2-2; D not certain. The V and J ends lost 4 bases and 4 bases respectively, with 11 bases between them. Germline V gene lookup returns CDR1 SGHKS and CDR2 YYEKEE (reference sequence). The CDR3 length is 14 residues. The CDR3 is CASSPPRSTGELFF. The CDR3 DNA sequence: TGTGCCAGCAGCCCCCCCCGGTCCACCGGGGAGCTGTTTTTT.

CDR3 bases: TGTGCCAGCAGGCCACAGGGATCGGGGACCGGGGAGCTGTTTTTT. Its protein product is CASRPQGSGTGELFF. V and J are TRBV28 and TRBJ2-2; a possible D gene is TRBD1 (6 bases). The CDR3 covers 15 residues. Trimming shortened V by 6 bases and J by 5 bases, and 16 bases separated the two germline ends. Per germline, CDR1 MDHEN and CDR2 SYDVKM.

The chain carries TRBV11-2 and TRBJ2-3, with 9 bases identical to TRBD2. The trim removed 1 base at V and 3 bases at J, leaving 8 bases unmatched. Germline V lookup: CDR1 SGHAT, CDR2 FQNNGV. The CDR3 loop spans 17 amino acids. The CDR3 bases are TGTGCCAGCAGCTTAGTCGGAGCGGGAGGAGTAACAGATACGCAGTATTTT. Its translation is CASSLVGAGGVTDTQYF.

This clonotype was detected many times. In DNA form, the CDR3 reads TGTGCCAGCAGTTTCCAGCGGAGCTCCTACAATGAGCAGTTCTTC. Its protein product is CASSFQRSSYNEQFF. The chain links TRBV12-3 or TRBV12-4 to TRBJ2-1, with a weak D call TRBD2 (5 bases). The CDR3 sequence is 15 residues long. V was cut by 3 bases and J by 0 bases, with 9 bases left in between.

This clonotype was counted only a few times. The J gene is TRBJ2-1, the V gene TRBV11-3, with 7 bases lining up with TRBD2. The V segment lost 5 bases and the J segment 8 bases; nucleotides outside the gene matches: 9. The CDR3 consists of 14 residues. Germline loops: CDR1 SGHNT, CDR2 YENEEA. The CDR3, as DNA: TGTGCCAGCAGCCAAATGAGACTAGCCCATGAGCAGTTCTTC. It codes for CASSQMRLAHEQFF.

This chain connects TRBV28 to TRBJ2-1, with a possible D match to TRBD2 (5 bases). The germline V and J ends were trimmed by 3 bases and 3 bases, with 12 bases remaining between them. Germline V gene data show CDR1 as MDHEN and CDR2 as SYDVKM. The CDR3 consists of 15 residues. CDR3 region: CASSLWRARYNEQFF. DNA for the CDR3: TGTGCCAGCAGTTTGTGGCGGGCCCGCTACAATGAGCAGTTCTTC.

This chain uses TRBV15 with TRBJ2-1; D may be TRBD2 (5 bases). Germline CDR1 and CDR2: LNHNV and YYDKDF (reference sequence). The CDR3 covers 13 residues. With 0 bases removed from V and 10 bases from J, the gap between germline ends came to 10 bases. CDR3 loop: CATSRDPEGEQFF. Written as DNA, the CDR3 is TGTGCCACCAGCAGAGACCCCGAGGGAGAGCAGTTCTTC.

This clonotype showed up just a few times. The CDR3 region has the DNA TGTGCCAGCAGTTCCGGGACAGCCTTCTCCTACGAGCAGTACTTC. It encodes CASSSGTAFSYEQYF. The V call is TRBV6-5, the J call TRBJ2-7, with 7 bases aligning to TRBD1. Trimming at V came to 4 bases and at J to 0 bases, leaving 6 bases not matched to a gene. The CDR3 totals 15 residues. From germline, CDR1 is MNHEY and CDR2 SVGAGI.

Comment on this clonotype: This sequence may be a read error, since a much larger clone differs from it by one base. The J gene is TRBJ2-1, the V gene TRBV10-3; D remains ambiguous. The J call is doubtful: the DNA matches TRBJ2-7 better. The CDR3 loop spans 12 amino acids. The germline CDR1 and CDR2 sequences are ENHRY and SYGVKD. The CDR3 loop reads CAISERLNEQYF. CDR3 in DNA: TGTGCCATCAGTGAGAGACTTAATGAGCAGTACTTC.

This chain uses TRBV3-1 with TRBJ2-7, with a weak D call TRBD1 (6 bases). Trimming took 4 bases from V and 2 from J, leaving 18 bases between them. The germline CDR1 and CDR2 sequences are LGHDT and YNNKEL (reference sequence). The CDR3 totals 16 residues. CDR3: CASSLSPGTSTYEQYF. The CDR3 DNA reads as TGTGCCAGCAGCCTCTCCCCCGGGACAAGCACCTACGAGCAGTACTTC.

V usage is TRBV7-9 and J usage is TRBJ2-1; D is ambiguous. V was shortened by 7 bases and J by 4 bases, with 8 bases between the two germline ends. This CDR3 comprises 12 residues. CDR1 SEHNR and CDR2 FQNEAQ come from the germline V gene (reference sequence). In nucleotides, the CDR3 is TGTGCCAGCATTCCTGAATACAATGAGCAGTTCTTC. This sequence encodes CASIPEYNEQFF.

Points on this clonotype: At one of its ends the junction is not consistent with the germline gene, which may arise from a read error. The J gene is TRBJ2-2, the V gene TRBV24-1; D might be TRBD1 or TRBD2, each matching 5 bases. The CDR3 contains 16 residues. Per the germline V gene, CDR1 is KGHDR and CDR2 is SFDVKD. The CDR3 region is CATSDARGANNGELFF. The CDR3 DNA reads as TGTGCCACCAGTGACGCGAGGGGAGCGAACAACGGGGAGCTGTTTTTT.

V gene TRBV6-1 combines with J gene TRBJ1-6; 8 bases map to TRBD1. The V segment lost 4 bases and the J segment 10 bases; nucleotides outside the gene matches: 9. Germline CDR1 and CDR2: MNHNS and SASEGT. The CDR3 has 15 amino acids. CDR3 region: CASSARDRLNSPLHF. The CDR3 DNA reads TGTGCCAGCAGTGCGCGGGACAGGCTGAACTCACCCCTCCACTTT.

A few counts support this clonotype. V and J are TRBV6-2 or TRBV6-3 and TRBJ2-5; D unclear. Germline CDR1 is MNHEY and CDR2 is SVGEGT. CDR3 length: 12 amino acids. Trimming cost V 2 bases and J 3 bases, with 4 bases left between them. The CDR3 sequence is CASSYPEETQYF. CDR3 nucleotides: TGTGCCAGCAGTTACCCCGAAGAGACCCAGTACTTC.

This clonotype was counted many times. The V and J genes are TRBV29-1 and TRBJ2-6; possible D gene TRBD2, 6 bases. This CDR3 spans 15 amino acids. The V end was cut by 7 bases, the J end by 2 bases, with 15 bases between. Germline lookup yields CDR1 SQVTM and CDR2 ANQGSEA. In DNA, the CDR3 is TGCAGCGCCTCGATGGGGGGTCCTGGGGCCAACGTCCTGACTTTC. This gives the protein CSASMGGPGANVLTF.

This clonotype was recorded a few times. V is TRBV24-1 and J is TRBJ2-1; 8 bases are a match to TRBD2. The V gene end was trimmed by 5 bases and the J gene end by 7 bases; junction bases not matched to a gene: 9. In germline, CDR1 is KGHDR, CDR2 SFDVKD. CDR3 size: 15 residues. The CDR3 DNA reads TGTGCCACCAGTGTCCTGAGGGGACTAGTAAATGAGCAGTTCTTC. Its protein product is CATSVLRGLVNEQFF.

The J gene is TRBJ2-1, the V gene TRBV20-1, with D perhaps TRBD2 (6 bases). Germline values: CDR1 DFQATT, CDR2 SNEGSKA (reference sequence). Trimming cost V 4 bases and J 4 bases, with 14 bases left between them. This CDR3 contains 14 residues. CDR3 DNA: TGCAGTGCTAAAAGGCTGGCGGGGTACAATGAGCAGTTCTTC. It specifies CSAKRLAGYNEQFF.